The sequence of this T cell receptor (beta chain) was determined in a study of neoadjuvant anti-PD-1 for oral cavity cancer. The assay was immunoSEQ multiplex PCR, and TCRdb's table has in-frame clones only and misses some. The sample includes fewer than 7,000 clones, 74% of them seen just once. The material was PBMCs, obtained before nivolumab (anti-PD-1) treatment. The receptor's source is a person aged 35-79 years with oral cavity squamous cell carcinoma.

CDR3 residues: CASRLLTSNQPQHF. DNA for the CDR3: TGTGCCAGCAGACTCCTAACTAGCAATCAGCCCCAGCATTTT. The rearrangement uses TRBV28 and TRBJ1-5; D is uncertain. CDR1 is MDHEN and CDR2 is SYDVKM in the germline V gene. The CDR3 is made up of 14 amino acids. V was clipped by 6 bases and J by 0 bases, with 9 bases between them. Filled out from reference TRBV28 and TRBJ1-5, the complete variable domain reads DVKVTQSSRYLVKRTGEKVFLECVQDMDHENMFWYRQDPGLGLRLIYFSYDVKMKEKGDIPEGYSVSREKKERFSLILESASTNQTSMYLCASRLLTSNQPQHFGDGTRLSIL.